One and the same sample provided the 14 T cell receptor beta chains below, sequenced in a study of regulatory T cells in long-lasting Graves disease. The time point was: newly diagnosed GD, antithyroid drugs for less than 3 months. The TCR library used RNA extracted from PBMCs. Relying on iRepertoire HTBI primers and Arm-PCR of CDR3 regions, the team built TCR beta libraries. MiXCR was run by TCRdb on the multiplex PCR reads, yielding one entry per CDR3 protein. The table records about 560,000 distinct CDR3 sequences, 15% to 20% of them present only once. This same sample was also taken into another study, of T cells in Graves' hyperthyroidism and ophthalmopathy.

Material: peripheral blood mononuclear cells (PBMCs), obtained at new diagnosis, from a patient treated with antithyroid drugs. Receptor source: a man aged 18 to 30 with Graves disease.

This clonotype was observed at least ten times. The chain combines TRBV9 with TRBJ1-1, with 8 bases identical to TRBD1. Looked up from germline, CDR1 is SGDLS and CDR2 is YYNGEE. V lost 3 bases and J lost 0; bases outside the gene matches: 13. This CDR3 contains 18 residues. This chain's CDR3 is CASSAYRGIGDVNTEAFF. The CDR3 region has the DNA TGTGCCAGCAGCGCGTACAGGGGGATTGGAGATGTGAACACTGAAGCTTTCTTT.

This clonotype occurred many times. The gene calls are TRBV9 and TRBJ1-1; 8 nucleotides match TRBD1. Germline CDR1 is SGDLS and CDR2 is YYNGEE. J lost 5 bases, V lost 3 bases, and 3 bases had no gene match. This CDR3 has 13 amino acids. The CDR3 region has the DNA TGTGCCAGCAGCGCGACAGGGGTTACTGAAGCTTTCTTT. It specifies CASSATGVTEAFF.

In its sample, this clonotype was seen a few times. The chain recombines TRBV5-5 with TRBJ1-1; the D gene is possibly TRBD1 (6 bases). This CDR3 comprises 16 residues. The V end lost 3 bases, the J end lost 7 bases, and 22 bases lay between the germline ends. CDR1 SGHKS and CDR2 YYEKEE come from the germline V gene (reference sequence). The chain's CDR3 is CASSYRWGQETLEAFF. Written as DNA, the CDR3 is TGTGCCAGCAGCTACCGGTGGGGGCAGGAGACTCTTGAAGCTTTCTTT.

This clonotype was counted many times. The chain links TRBV28 to TRBJ2-5; 10 bases are a match to TRBD1. CDR1 MDHEN and CDR2 SYDVKM come from the germline V gene. The CDR3 consists of 17 residues. The trim removed 4 bases at V and 4 bases at J, leaving 12 bases unmatched. The CDR3 protein is CASSSIPGQGIRETQYF. The CDR3, as DNA: TGTGCCAGCAGTTCCATTCCGGGACAGGGGATTCGAGAGACCCAGTACTTC. Complete variable domain (other parts from reference TRBV28 and TRBJ2-5): DVKVTQSSRYLVKRTGEKVFLECVQDMDHENMFWYRQDPGLGLRLIYFSYDVKMKEKGDIPEGYSVSREKKERFSLILESASTNQTSMYLCASSSIPGQGIRETQYFGPGTRLLVL.

This clonotype was recorded many times. The gene calls are TRBV11-2 and TRBJ2-7, with D tentatively TRBD2 (6 bases). The CDR3 consists of 16 residues. Germline CDR1 reads SGHAT; CDR2 reads FQNNGV. The V and J ends lost 4 bases and 6 bases respectively, with 22 bases between them. The CDR3 DNA is TGTGCCAGCAGCTCGACCGGGACTGGGATTTTGGGCGAGCAGTACTTC. As protein: CASSSTGTGILGEQYF.

This clonotype showed up just a few times. The CDR3 spells CASSLEGTQPITDTQYF. The CDR3 nucleotides are TGCGCCAGCAGCTTGGAAGGAACCCAGCCGATCACAGATACGCAGTATTTT. J is TRBJ2-3 and V is TRBV5-1; D gene unclear. This CDR3 region has 17 residues. Germline lookup yields CDR1 SGHRS and CDR2 YFSETQ. V lost 0 bases, J lost 2 bases, and 16 bases lay in between.

This clonotype was counted ten times or more. V usage is TRBV5-1 and J usage is TRBJ2-1; D gene ambiguous. Germline V CDR1 and CDR2: SGHRS, YFSETQ. This CDR3 contains 15 residues. The germline V and J ends were trimmed by 4 bases and 0 bases, with 11 bases remaining between them. The CDR3 sequence: CASSPLPGSYNEQFF. The CDR3 DNA follows: TGCGCCAGCAGCCCCCTCCCCGGCTCCTACAATGAGCAGTTCTTC.

At least ten counts were recorded for this clonotype. The chain is built from TRBV10-3 and TRBJ1-1; a weak D match, TRBD1 (5 bases). The germline V gene encodes CDR1 ENHRY and CDR2 SYGVKD. Between the trimmed V and J ends, which lost 0 bases and 6 bases, there was a span of 23 bases. The CDR3 is 18 amino acids. As DNA, the CDR3 is TGTGCCATCAGTGAGTCGATCAGGGCTTCTTCGGGTCTCGCTGAAGCTTTCTTT. This sequence encodes CAISESIRASSGLAEAFF.

The chain employs TRBV24-1 and TRBJ1-5; D perhaps matches TRBD1 (5 bases). Trimming took off 10 bases at V and 4 bases at J, with 16 bases between the two ends. The CDR3 covers 14 residues. The germline V gene encodes CDR1 KGHDR and CDR2 SFDVKD. CDR3 protein: CATNSGDGNQPQHF. The CDR3 coding sequence is TGTGCCACTAATTCGGGGGATGGAAATCAGCCCCAGCATTTT.

The V and J genes are TRBV7-2 and TRBJ1-5; 10 positions agree with TRBD1. The CDR3 has 15 amino acids. Germline V CDR1 and CDR2: SGHTA, FQGNSA. J gave up 4 bases and V 4 bases, and 4 bases lay outside the gene matches. CDR3 sequence reads: CASSWGQGKNQPQHF. The DNA of the CDR3 is TGTGCCAGCAGCTGGGGACAGGGGAAAAATCAGCCCCAGCATTTT.

A word on this clonotype: This likely reflects a read error, since a far larger clone is one base away. The rearrangement uses TRBV30 and TRBJ2-3, with D possibly being TRBD2 (5 bases). The CDR3 spans 15 residues. CDR1 is GTSNPN, CDR2 SVGIG, per germline (reference sequence). This chain's CDR3 is CAWSFWRPDYNEQSF. The CDR3 DNA reads as TGTGCCTGGAGTTTCTGGCGGCCCGACTACAATGAGCAGTCCTTC.

This clonotype has ten or more counts. V is TRBV29-1 and J is TRBJ1-4; 10 positions agree with TRBD1. CDR1 is SQVTM and CDR2 is ANQGSEA in the germline V gene. The CDR3 covers 15 residues. Trimming removed 1 base from V and 7 bases from J; junction bases left unmatched: 6. This chain's CDR3 is CSVEGGDRGREKLFF. CDR3 bases: TGCAGCGTTGAAGGGGGTGACAGGGGGCGTGAAAAACTGTTTTTT.

This clonotype was seen more than once but under ten times. The gene calls are TRBV19 and TRBJ2-2; 7 nucleotides agree with TRBD1. V lost 2 bases and J lost 7; bases outside the gene matches: 4. The CDR3 totals 14 residues. Germline CDR1 reads LNHDA; CDR2 reads SQIVND (reference sequence). The CDR3 is CASSIWQGDGELFF. CDR3 DNA sequence: TGTGCCAGTAGTATATGGCAGGGGGACGGGGAGCTGTTTTTT.

The chain recombines TRBV20-1 with TRBJ1-5; D remains ambiguous. The CDR3 runs 18 residues. The germline V gene has CDR1 DFQATT and CDR2 SNEGSKA (reference sequence). The V gene lost 0 bases and the J gene lost 2 bases, with 20 bases spanning the gap. CDR3 amino acids: CSARDPSPGVVGNQPQHF. CDR3 sequence (DNA): TGCAGTGCTAGAGATCCTTCGCCCGGGGTCGTGGGCAATCAGCCCCAGCATTTT.